Sequencing of this T cell receptor beta chain was carried out in a study of blood T cell repertoires in COVID-19 (TCRdb year 2020). A note on the overall study: The collaborator samples originated in the United States, Italy and Spain and spanned the acute and convalescent phases of COVID-19. Where HLA class I and class II types were available, the types were taken from metadata supplied by the sample provider, not from assay-based typing. Subjects who had been exposed to COVID-19, were actively infected with it, or had recovered from it provided the deeply sampled blood TCRbeta repertoires that made up the dataset. Sample metadata almost always included a de-identified subject ID, COVID-19 status, age in years and sex. Samples were obtained from the ongoing ImmuneRACE study (first 160 participants) and from some 1,200 subjects provided by 6 global collaborators. The material from the prospective study consisted of cDNA or gDNA derived from T cells, B-cell-depleted T cells, or PBMCs. The repertoires were released in a freely available public database intended as a resource for research on the immune response to SARS-CoV-2. Here is what the overall study found, with its caveats: How much clinical and demographic metadata was included differed by source and by participant, and the metadata was provided uncurated.

TCRbeta CDR3 regions were amplified from genomic DNA using the immunoSEQ Assay, a bias-controlled multiplex PCR. Concerning the study's data processing: Within the assay, amplification of reference gene primers was used to estimate how many nucleated cells each sample contained. To quantify the absolute abundance of each unique TCRbeta CDR3 rearrangement, sequence reads were collapsed and filtered. Productive Simpson clonality was computed per sample as the square root of Simpson's diversity index over productive rearrangements. This immuneACCESS table, as held by TCRdb, lists in-frame sequences with V and J called but not all clones. Of the missing ones, under half trace to an unresolved V gene in checked studies; the others have no known cause. The DNA gave D and trimming, while V, J and clone size come from that table. The sample table contains roughly 250,000 clones; only one count was recorded for 85% to 95% of them. Clones ranked in the top ten supply approximately 2% of the sample.

This clone was recorded a few times. Its antigen is currently not known. Base qualities are not at hand, and no much larger clone is one base apart. Sequences SGHDT (CDR1) and YYEEEE (CDR2) are obtained from the germline V gene. Trimming takes 0 bases off V and 3 bases off J; junction bases not matched to a gene: 6. Measured from the cysteine to the phenylalanine, the CDR3 is 16 residues long. The DNA shown is the 48-base CDR3, in frame from base 1. Enrolling through a virtual design, the prospective study's participants ranged in age from roughly 18 to 90 years and lived across some 23 United States geographic areas. In the prospective study, cohorts were assigned on the basis of participant-reported clinical history obtained from a screening survey and a study questionnaire. ImmuneRACE Cohort 3 recovered participants were defined by two consecutive negative NP/OP PCR tests, healthcare professional clearance, or symptom resolution. Each participant in the prospective study had whole blood, serum and a nasopharyngeal or oropharyngeal swab collected by mobile phlebotomists. Over an approximately 2-month period, participants in the prospective study had the option of providing additional blood draws and questionnaires. Blood samples from the prospective study were shipped frozen or at room temperature prior to DNA extraction.

The chain uses TRBV5-6 and TRBJ2-4; 7 bases in the middle match TRBD1. This receptor was identified in a young woman who had recovered from COVID-19. The sample consisted of PBMCs or T cells enriched from blood (not recorded which). The CDR3 corresponds to CASSLGDRVYKNIQYF. The nucleotides are TGTGCCAGCAGCTTGGGTGACAGGGTGTACAAAAACATTCAGTACTTC.